This TCR beta chain was found in a study of cytomegalovirus exposure and HLA in healthy donors. Amplification used 60 Vbeta primers and 13 Jbeta primers. Generated by immunoSEQ multiplex PCR, the TCRdb table keeps only in-frame clones and is missing some. The table lists 100,000 to 150,000 clones, roughly 80% of them singletons. This clone was detected once. CDR3 length: 15 residues. With V trimmed by 5 bases and J by 3 bases, 6 bases remained unmatched. Germline loops: CDR1 SGHVS, CDR2 FNYEAQ. The chain links TRBV7-6 to TRBJ2-1; 8 nucleotides line up with TRBD2. The TCR sequence derives from a man in his forties in good health and CMV-seronegative. The sequenced sample consisted of PBMCs. The CDR3 is CASSLTSDYYNEQFF. The CDR3, as DNA: TGTGCCAGCAGCCTGACTAGCGATTACTACAATGAGCAGTTCTTC.